One and the same sample provided the 4 T cell receptor beta chains below, sequenced in a study of blood T cells in healthy people across ages. A second PCR, run for roughly 7 to 11 cycles, used a sample-barcoded 5' primer plus a J-beta primer mix. TCRdb used MiXCR to reprocess the 5' RACE reads, holding one entry per CDR3 protein. The data contain fewer than 650,000 distinct CDR3 sequences, around a quarter of them singletons. Separately, the same data were catalogued under a study of T cells of mothers and their children.

Sequenced input: blood. The receptors here all came from a boy aged 2 to 9 in good health.

This clonotype was observed a handful of times. The chain uses TRBV7-3 and TRBJ2-5; D might be TRBD2 (6 bases). With the DNA end fitting TRBJ2-7 better, the J assignment may be wrong. CDR3 length equals 15 residues. Germline V gene lookup returns CDR1 SGHTA and CDR2 FQGTGA. The CDR3 spells CASTLPGLGALEQYF. CDR3 DNA: TGTGCCAGCACCCTCCCGGGACTCGGGGCACTCGAGCAGTACTTC.

The gene calls are TRBV9 and TRBJ1-1, with 7 bases identical to TRBD1. CDR1 and CDR2 (germline): SGDLS, YYNGEE. The CDR3 spans 14 residues. The J segment lost 1 base and the V segment lost 2 bases, leaving 2 bases of the junction unmatched. The CDR3 protein is CASSVGTENTEAFF. The CDR3 nucleotides are TGTGCCAGCAGCGTCGGGACAGAGAACACTGAAGCTTTCTTT. Using reference TRBV9 and TRBJ1-1 for the parts outside the CDR3, the full variable domain is DSGVTQTPKHLITATGQRVTLRCSPRSGDLSVYWYQQSLDQGLQFLIQYYNGEERAKGNILERFSAQQFPDLHSELNLSSLELGDSALYFCASSVGTENTEAFFGQGTRLTVV.

This clonotype was counted between two and nine times. The CDR3 protein is CASSFVDSSYNEQFF. DNA of the CDR3: TGTGCCAGCAGCTTCGTTGACAGCTCCTACAATGAGCAGTTCTTC. This rearrangement joins TRBV5-5 to TRBJ2-1; D possibly corresponds to TRBD1 (5 bases). This CDR3 has 15 residues. Between the trimmed V and J ends, which lost 2 bases and 0 bases, there was a span of 9 bases. CDR1 and CDR2 (germline): SGHKS, YYEKEE (reference sequence).

There are a few counts of this clonotype. This sequence joins TRBV5-5 and TRBJ2-3, with 11 bases aligning to TRBD1. Germline CDR1 reads SGHKS; CDR2 reads YYEKEE (reference sequence). This CDR3 has 16 amino acids. V lost 6 bases to trimming and J lost 7 bases; unmatched junction nucleotides: 13. The CDR3 bases are TGTGCCAGCATCAAAGGATTGGACAGGGGGCGATATACGCAGTATTTT. It encodes CASIKGLDRGRYTQYF.